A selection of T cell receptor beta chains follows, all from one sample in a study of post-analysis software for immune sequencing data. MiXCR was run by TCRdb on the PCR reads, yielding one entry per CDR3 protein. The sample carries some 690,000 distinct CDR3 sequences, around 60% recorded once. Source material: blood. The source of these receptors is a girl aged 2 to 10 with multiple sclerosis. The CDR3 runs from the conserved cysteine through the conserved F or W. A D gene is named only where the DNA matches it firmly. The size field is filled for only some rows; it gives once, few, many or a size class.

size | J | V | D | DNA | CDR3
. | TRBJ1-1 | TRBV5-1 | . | TGCACCAGCAGCTTGGGGGGTACGGTGAACACTGAAGCTTTCTTT | CTSSLGGTVNTEAFF
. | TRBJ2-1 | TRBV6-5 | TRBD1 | TGTGCCAGCAGCCGCTCCGGGACAGGGTCAAATGAGCAGTTCTTC | CASSRSGTGSNEQFF
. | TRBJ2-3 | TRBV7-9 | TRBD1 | TGTGCCAGCAGCTTATGGGGACAGGGCACAGATACGCAGTATTTT | CASSLWGQGTDTQYF
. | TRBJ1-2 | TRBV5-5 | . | TGTGCCAGCAGCGCCGACGGTCGTCTGGGATATGGCTACACCTTC | CASSADGRLGYGYTF
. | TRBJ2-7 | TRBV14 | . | TGTGCCAGCAGCCCCAATCCGCAGGGCTTAGGGAACGAGCAGTACTTC | CASSPNPQGLGNEQYF
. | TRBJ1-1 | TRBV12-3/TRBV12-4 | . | TGTGCCAGCAGTTTTTTTGTCTCGGTGTCTGAAGCTTTCTTT | CASSFFVSVSEAFF
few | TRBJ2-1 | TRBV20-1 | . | TGCAGTGCTAGACACAGCTCCTACAATGAGCAGTTCTTC | CSARHSSYNEQFF
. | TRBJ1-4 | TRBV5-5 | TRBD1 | TGTGCCAGCAGCTGGCAGACGGGACAGGAGGATAGAGAAAAACTGTTTTTT | CASSWQTGQEDREKLFF
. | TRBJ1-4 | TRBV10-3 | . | TGTGCCTCTTCAGCGACAGGTCGTAATGAAAAACTGTTTTTT | CASSATGRNEKLFF
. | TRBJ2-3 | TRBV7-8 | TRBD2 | TGTGCCAGCAGCTTAGAGACGCTAGCGGGATCAGATACGCAGTATTTT | CASSLETLAGSDTQYF
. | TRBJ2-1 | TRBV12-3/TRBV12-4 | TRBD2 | TGTGCCAGCGCCGGACTAGCGGGGGGCAATGAGCAGTTCTTC | CASAGLAGGNEQFF
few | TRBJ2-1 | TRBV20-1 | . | TGCAGTGCTAGAGTTCTCCCAGGTCAGGTACTCAATGAGCAGTTCTTC | CSARVLPGQVLNEQFF
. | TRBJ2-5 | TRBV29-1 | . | TGCAGCGTTGTAGGTGCGGCCCCCCCTGAGACCCAGTACTTC | CSVVGAAPPETQYF
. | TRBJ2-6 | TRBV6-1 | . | TGTGCCAGCAGTGAATGGGGGGCTGGGGCCAACGTCCTGACTTTC | CASSEWGAGANVLTF
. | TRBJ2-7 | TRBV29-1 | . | TGCAGCGTGGTGCCAGGCCTGACCTACGAGCAGTACTTC | CSVVPGLTYEQYF
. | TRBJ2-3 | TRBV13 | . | TGTGCCAGCAGCTCAGACAGCGTTCGCACAGATACGCAGTATTTT | CASSSDSVRTDTQYF
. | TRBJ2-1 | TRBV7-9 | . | TGTGCCAGCAGACAGGACACTCTAAGGGTCAATGAGCAGTTCTTC | CASRQDTLRVNEQFF
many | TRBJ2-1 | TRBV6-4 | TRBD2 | TGTGCCAGCAGTCATACCGGGACTAGCGGCTACAATGAGCAGTTCTTC | CASSHTGTSGYNEQFF
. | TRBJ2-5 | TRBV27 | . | TGTGCCAGCAAGGCTTTAACAGGGAATGAGACCCAGTACTTC | CASKALTGNETQYF
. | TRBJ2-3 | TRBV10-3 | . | TGTGCCATCAGTGAGGGCCCGGATACGCAGTATTTT | CAISEGPDTQYF
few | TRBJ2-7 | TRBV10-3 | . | TGTGCCATCAGTGAAGGAACTTGGGAGGAGGGAGAGCAGTACTTC | CAISEGTWEEGEQYF
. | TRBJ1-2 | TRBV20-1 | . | TGCAGTGCTAGAGATGGTCAGACCATCCGCTACACCTTC | CSARDGQTIRYTF
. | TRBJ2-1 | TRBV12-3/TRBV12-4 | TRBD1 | TGTGCCAGCAGTTTCCCTTCACTCGCGACAGGGGCAAATGAGCAGTTCTTC | CASSFPSLATGANEQFF
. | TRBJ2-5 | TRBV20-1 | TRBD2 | TGCAGTGCTAGAGGACTAGCGGGGGGCGGAGGAGAGACCCAGTACTTC | CSARGLAGGGGETQYF
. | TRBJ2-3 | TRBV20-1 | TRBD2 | TGCAGTGCTAGAGACTCCATTGGCGGGGGTATGGCAGATACGCAGTATTTT | CSARDSIGGGMADTQYF
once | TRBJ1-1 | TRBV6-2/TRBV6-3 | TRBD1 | TGTGCCAGCAGGGCGGCCGGGGACAGGCGACCCGCTTTCTTT | CASRAAGDRRPAFF
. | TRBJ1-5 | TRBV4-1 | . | TGCGCCAGCAGCCAAGGCGGCTGGCCCCAGCATTTT | CASSQGGWPQHF
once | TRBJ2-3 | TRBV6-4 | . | TGTGCCAGCAGTGACAACGCAGATACGCAGTATTTT | CASSDNADTQYF
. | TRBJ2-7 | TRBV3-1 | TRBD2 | TGTGCCAGCAGCCAAGCGACTAGCGGGCTTCAGTACTTC | CASSQATSGLQYF
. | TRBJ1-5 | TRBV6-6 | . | TGTGCCAGCAGTATAGACAGAATTAGCAATCAGCCCCAGCATTTT | CASSIDRISNQPQHF
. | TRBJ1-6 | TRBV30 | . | TGTGCCTGGAGTGTAGGACTAGTGGATTCACCCCTCCACTTT | CAWSVGLVDSPLHF
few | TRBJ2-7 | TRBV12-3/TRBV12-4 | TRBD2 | TGTGCCAGCAGTCCTAGCGGGGTTACCTACGAGCAGTACTTC | CASSPSGVTYEQYF
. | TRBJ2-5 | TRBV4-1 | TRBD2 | TGCGCCAGCAGCCGAGACACGGGACTAGCTATGGAGACCCAGTACTTC | CASSRDTGLAMETQYF
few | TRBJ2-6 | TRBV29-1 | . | TGCAGCGTTGACGGGGCTGGGGCCAACGTCCTGACTTTC | CSVDGAGANVLTF
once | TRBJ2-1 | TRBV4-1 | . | TGCGCCAGCAGCCAAGTTGCCTACAATGAGCAGTTCTTC | CASSQVAYNEQFF
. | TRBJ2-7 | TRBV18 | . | TGTGCCAGCTCACCAGGAGAAGGCCGCGAGCAGTACTTC | CASSPGEGREQYF
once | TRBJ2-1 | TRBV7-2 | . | TGTGCCAGCACGTGGCGCCCCGGGGACAATGAGCAGTTCTTC | CASTWRPGDNEQFF
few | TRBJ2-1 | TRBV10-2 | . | TGCGCCAGCAGTGAGTGGGATAACAGCCCATCCTACAATGAGCAGTTCTTC | CASSEWDNSPSYNEQFF
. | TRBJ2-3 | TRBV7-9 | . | TGTGCCAGGGGAGACGCCGGGGCAGATACGCGGTATTTT | CARGDAGADTRYF
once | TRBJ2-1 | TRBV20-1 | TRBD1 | TGCAGTGCTAGGGTAGTCCCGGACAGGGGTGTCAATGAGCAGTTCTTC | CSARVVPDRGVNEQFF
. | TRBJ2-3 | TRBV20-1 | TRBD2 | TGCAGTGCTGTCGAAACTCCTCTAGCGGAGGATACGCAGTATTTT | CSAVETPLAEDTQYF